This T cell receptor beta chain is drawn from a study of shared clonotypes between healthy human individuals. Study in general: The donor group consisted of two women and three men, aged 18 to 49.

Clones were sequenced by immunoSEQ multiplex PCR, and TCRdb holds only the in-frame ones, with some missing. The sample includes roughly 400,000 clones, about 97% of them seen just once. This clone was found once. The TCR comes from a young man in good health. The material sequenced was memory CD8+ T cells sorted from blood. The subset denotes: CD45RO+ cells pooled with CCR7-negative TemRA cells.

In nucleotides, the CDR3 is TGTGCCAGCAGCGTCTCTAACTATGGCTACACCTTC. As protein: CASSVSNYGYTF. The V call is TRBV14, the J call TRBJ1-2; D remains ambiguous. With 5 bases removed from V and 0 bases from J, the gap between germline ends came to 4 bases. There are 12 residues in the CDR3. Looked up from germline, CDR1 is SGHDN and CDR2 is FVKESK.